Described below is a single T cell receptor (beta chain) sequence and its context. Antigen: not known. Given the absence of the conserved phenylalanine or tryptophan at the CDR3 end, a read error is likely. The data are from a study of tumor and adjacent non-tumor tissue in lung cancer. On the study more broadly: There were some 12 adenocarcinoma, 2 squamous cell carcinoma and 1 small cell lung cancer cases. Approximately 4 million productive TCRbeta reads were obtained per sample on average.

This sample's RNA came from whole unsorted tissue. This non-tumor lung sample came from over 3 cm beyond the tumor edge. Study results and limitations: Significantly higher TCR diversity was found in tumor than normal lung. Top 100 clones took a larger repertoire share in normal lung.

V was shortened by 5 bases and J by 0 bases, with 8 bases between the two germline ends. The CDR3 sequence is 14 residues long. Germline CDR1 SGHAT, CDR2 FQNNGV. TCRbeta libraries were built with three rounds of nested PCR, modified from ARM-PCR. TCRdb reprocessed the multiplex PCR reads via MiXCR and lists one record per CDR3 protein. The sample comprises some 97,000 distinct CDR3 sequences, about 60% of which are singletons, and approximately 18% rests with the top ten. This TCR was sampled from a man younger than 45 with non-small cell lung cancer. The sample consisted of distant non-tumor lung tissue. V usage is TRBV11-2 and J usage is TRBJ2-4; D is ambiguous. The CDR3 protein is CASSATRAKNIQYL. As DNA, the CDR3 is TGTGCCAGCAGCGCGACCCGAGCCAAAAACATTCAGTACCTC.